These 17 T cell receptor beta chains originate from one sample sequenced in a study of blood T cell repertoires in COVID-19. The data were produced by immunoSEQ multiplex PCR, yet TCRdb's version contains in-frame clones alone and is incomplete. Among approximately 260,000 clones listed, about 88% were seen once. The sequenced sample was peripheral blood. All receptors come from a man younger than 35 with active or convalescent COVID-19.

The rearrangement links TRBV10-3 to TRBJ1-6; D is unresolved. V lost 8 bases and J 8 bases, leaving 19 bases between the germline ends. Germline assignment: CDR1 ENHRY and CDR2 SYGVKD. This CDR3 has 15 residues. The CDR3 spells CAISGQASSHSPLHF. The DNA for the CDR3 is TGTGCCATCTCTGGGCAAGCCTCGAGTCATTCACCCCTCCACTTT.

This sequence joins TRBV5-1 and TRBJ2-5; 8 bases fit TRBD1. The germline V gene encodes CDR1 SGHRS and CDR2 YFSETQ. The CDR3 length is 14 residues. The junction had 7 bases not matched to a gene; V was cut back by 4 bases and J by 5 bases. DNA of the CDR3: TGCGCCAGCAGCCCGGGACAGGTAAAGGAGACCCAGTACTTC. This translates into CASSPGQVKETQYF.

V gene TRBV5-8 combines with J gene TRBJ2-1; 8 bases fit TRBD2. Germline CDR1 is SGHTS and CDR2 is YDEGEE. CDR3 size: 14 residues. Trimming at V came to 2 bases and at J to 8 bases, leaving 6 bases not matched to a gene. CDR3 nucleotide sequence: TGTGCCAGCAGCTTTGGACTAGCTTACGATGAGCAGTTCTTC. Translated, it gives CASSFGLAYDEQFF.

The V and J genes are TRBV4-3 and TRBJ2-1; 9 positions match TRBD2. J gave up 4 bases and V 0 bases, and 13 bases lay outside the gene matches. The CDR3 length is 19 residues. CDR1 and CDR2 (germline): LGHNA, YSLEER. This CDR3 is CASSQDRPPWREGYNEQFF. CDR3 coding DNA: TGCGCCAGCAGCCAAGATAGGCCCCCTTGGCGGGAGGGTTACAATGAGCAGTTCTTC.

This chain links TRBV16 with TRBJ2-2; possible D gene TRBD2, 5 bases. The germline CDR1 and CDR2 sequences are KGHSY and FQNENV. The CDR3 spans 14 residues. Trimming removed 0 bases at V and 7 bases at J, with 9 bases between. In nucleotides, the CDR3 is TGTGCCAGCAGCCAATCGGGAGCCCTCGGGGAGCTGTTTTTT. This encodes CASSQSGALGELFF.

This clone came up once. CDR3 region: CAWSFDRGFSGYTF. CDR3 DNA: TGTGCCTGGAGTTTCGACAGGGGATTCTCCGGCTACACCTTC. This chain uses TRBV30 with TRBJ1-2, with 8 bases matching TRBD1. The CDR3 has 14 amino acids. Germline V lookup: CDR1 GTSNPN, CDR2 SVGIG (reference sequence). The V and J ends lost 2 bases and 8 bases, in that order; junction bases with no gene match: 10.

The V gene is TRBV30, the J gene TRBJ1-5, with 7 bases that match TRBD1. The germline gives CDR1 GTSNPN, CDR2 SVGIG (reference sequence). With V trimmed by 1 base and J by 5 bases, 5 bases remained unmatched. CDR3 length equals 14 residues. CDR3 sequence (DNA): TGTGCCTGGAGTGAGGGGGCGGCGGATCAGCCCCAGCATTTT. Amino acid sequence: CAWSEGAADQPQHF.

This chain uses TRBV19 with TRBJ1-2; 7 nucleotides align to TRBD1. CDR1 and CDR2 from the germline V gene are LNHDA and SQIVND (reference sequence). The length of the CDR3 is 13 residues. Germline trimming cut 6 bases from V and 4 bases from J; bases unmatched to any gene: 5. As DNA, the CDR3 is TGTGCCAGTAGGCGACAGGGTAGCTATGGCTACACCTTC. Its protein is CASRRQGSYGYTF.

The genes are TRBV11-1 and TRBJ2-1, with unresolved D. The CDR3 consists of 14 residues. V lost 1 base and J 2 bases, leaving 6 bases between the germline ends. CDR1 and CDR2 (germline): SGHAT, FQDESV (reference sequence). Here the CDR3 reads CASSLGATYNEQFF. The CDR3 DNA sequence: TGTGCCAGCAGCTTAGGTGCGACCTACAATGAGCAGTTCTTC.

CDR3 region: CASSYAIYGGAVYTQYF. The CDR3 DNA sequence: TGTGCCAGCAGTTACGCCATTTACGGGGGGGCCGTATATACGCAGTATTTT. The chain has TRBV6-2 or TRBV6-3 and TRBJ2-3, with 8 positions matching TRBD2. V was pared by 2 bases and J by 7 bases, with 14 bases of the junction left unmatched. Germline V gene data show CDR1 as MNHEY and CDR2 as SVGEGT. The CDR3 has 17 residues.

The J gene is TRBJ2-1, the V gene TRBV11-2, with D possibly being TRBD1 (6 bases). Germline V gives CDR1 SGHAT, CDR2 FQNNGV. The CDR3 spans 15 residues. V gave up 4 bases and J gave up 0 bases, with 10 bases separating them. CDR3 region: CASSSDSSSYNEQFF. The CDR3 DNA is TGTGCCAGCAGCTCGGACAGTAGCTCCTACAATGAGCAGTTCTTC.

In nucleotides, the CDR3 is TGTGCCAGCAGGGCGACTAGTTCCGAGCAGTACTTC. Protein: CASRATSSEQYF. This chain links TRBV6-5 with TRBJ2-7, with D possibly being TRBD2 (6 bases). The CDR3 runs to 12 residues. V was cut by 6 bases and J by 6 bases, with 12 bases left in between. CDR1 is MNHEY and CDR2 is SVGAGI in the germline V gene.

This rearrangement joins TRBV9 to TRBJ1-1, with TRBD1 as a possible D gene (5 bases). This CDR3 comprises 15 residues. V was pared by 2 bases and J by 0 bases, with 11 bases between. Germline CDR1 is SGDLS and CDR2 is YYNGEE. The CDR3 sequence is CASSVTDIMNTEAFF. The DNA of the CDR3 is TGTGCCAGCAGCGTGACAGATATCATGAACACTGAAGCTTTCTTT.

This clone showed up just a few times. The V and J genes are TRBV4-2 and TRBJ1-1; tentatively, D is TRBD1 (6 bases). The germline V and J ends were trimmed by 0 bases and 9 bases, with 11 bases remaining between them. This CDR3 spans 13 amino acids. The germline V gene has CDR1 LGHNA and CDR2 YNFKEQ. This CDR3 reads CASSQDRGQKAFF. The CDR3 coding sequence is TGTGCCAGCAGCCAAGATAGGGGACAAAAAGCTTTCTTT.

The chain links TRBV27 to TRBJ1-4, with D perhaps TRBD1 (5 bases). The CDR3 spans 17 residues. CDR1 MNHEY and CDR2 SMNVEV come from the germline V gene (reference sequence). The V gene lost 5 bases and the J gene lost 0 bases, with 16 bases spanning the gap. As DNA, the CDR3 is TGTGCCAGCAGTCCGTCAAGATTGACAGCAACTAATGAAAAACTGTTTTTT. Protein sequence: CASSPSRLTATNEKLFF.

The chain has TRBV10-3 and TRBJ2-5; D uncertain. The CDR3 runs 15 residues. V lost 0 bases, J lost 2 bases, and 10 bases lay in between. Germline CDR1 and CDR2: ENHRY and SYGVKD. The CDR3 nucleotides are TGTGCCATCAGTGAGTCATACAGAATACAAGAGACCCAGTACTTC. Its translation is CAISESYRIQETQYF.

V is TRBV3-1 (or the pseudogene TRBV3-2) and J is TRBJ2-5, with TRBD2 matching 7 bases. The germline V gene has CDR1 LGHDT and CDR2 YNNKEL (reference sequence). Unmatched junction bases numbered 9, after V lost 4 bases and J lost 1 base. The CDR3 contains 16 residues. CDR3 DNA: TGTGCCAGCAGCCGCGACTGGCGGGGGAGCCAAGAGACCCAGTACTTC. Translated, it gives CASSRDWRGSQETQYF.